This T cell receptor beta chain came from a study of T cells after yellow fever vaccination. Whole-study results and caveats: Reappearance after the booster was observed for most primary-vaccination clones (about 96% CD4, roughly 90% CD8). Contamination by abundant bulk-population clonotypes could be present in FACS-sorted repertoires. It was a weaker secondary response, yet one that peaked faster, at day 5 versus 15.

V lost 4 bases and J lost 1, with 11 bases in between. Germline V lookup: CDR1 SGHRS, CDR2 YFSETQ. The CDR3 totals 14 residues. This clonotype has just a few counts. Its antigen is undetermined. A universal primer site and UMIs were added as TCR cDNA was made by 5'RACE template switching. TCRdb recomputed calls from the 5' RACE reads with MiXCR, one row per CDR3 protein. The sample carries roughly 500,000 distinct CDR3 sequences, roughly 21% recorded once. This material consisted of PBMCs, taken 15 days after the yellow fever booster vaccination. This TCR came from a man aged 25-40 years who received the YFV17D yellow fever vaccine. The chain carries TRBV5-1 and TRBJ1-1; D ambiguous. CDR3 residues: CASSPQVSNTEAFF. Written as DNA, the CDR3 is TGCGCCAGCAGCCCCCAGGTCTCGAACACTGAAGCTTTCTTT.